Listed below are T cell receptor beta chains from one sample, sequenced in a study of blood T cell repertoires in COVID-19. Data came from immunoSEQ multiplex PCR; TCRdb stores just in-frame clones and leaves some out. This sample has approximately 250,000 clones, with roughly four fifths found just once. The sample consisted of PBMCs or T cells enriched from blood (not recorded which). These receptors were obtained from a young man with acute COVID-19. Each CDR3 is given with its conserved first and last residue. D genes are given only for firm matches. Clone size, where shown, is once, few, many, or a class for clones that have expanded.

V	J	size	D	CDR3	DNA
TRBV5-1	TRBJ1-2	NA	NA	CASSLIGEGGYTF	TGTGCCAGCAGCTTGATAGGGGAGGGTGGCTACACCTTC
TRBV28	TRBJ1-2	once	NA	CASSQRQLYGYTF	TGTGCCAGCAGCCAAAGACAGCTCTATGGCTACACCTTC
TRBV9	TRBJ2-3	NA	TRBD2	CASSLLAGGRQYF	TGTGCCAGCAGTCTACTAGCGGGAGGGCGACAGTATTTT
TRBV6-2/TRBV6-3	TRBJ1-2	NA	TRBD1	CASRYRQGTSWYGYTF	TGTGCCAGCAGGTACAGACAGGGCACCAGCTGGTATGGCTACACCTTC
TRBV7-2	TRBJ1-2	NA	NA	CASSAGGGYGYTF	TGTGCCAGCAGCGCGGGCGGGGGCTATGGCTACACCTTC
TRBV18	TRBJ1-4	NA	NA	CASSPGQLNEKLFF	TGTGCCAGCTCACCAGGGCAGCTCAATGAAAAACTGTTTTTT
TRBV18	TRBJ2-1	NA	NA	CASSLSTVLLGNEQFF	TGTGCCAGCTCACTATCGACTGTCCTCCTTGGCAATGAGCAGTTCTTC
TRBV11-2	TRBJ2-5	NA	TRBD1	CASSFGGTGWVSGETQYF	TGTGCCAGCAGCTTTGGGGGGACAGGTTGGGTCTCGGGTGAGACCCAGTACTTC
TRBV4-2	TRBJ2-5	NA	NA	CASSPSGDLETQYF	TGTGCCAGCAGCCCCTCTGGGGACTTGGAGACCCAGTACTTC
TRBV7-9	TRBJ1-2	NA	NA	CASSTPTGWQYGYTF	TGTGCCAGCAGCACCCCGACAGGTTGGCAATATGGCTACACCTTC
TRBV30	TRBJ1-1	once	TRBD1	CAWNPDRETEAFF	TGTGCCTGGAACCCCGACAGGGAGACTGAAGCTTTCTTT
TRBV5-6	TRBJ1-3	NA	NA	CASSLDAATSGNTIYF	TGTGCCAGCAGCTTGGACGCAGCGACTTCTGGAAACACCATATATTTT
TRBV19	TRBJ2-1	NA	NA	CASKLDNEQFF	TGTGCCAGTAAGCTAGACAATGAGCAGTTCTTC
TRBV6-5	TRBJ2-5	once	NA	CASSYSTREPPRSQYF	TGTGCCAGCAGTTACTCGACGCGGGAACCCCCACGTTCCCAGTACTTC
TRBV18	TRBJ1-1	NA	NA	CASSPRQQVNTEAFF	TGTGCCAGCTCACCACGTCAACAGGTGAACACTGAAGCTTTCTTT
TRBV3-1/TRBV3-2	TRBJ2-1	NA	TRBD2	CASSQVTSGRAGEQFF	TGTGCCAGCAGCCAAGTCACCAGCGGGAGGGCGGGTGAGCAGTTCTTC
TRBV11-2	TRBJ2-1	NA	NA	CASSLVRANEQFF	TGTGCCAGCAGCTTAGTCAGGGCCAATGAGCAGTTCTTC
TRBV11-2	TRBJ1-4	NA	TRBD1	CASSSDRGALSTNEKLFF	TGTGCCAGCAGCTCCGACAGGGGGGCCCTTTCAACTAATGAAAAACTGTTTTTT
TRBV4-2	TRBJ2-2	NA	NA	CASSHEETGQTGGELFF	TGTGCCAGCAGCCACGAAGAGACAGGCCAAACGGGCGGGGAGCTGTTTTTT
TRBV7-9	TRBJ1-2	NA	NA	CASSLPPPGSIFGYTF	TGTGCCAGCAGCTTACCCCCCCCCGGGAGCATTTTCGGCTACACCTTC
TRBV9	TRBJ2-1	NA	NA	CASSGSFVGPNEQFF	TGTGCCAGCAGTGGGAGTTTTGTAGGACCCAATGAGCAGTTCTTC
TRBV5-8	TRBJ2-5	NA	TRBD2	CASSLELAGPETQYF	TGTGCCAGCAGCTTGGAACTAGCGGGGCCAGAGACCCAGTACTTC
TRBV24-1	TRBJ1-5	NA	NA	CATSDAAGGGGQPQHF	TGTGCCACCAGTGATGCCGCGGGGGGAGGAGGTCAGCCCCAGCATTTT
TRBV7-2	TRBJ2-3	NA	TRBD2	CASARREGTDTQYF	TGTGCCAGCGCACGGCGGGAGGGCACAGATACGCAGTATTTT
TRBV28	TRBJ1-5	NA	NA	CASSPSRGPQHF	TGTGCCAGCAGTCCCTCTAGGGGGCCCCAGCATTTT
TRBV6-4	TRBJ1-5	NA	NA	CASSDSAGEGQPQHF	TGTGCCAGCAGTGACTCAGCAGGGGAAGGTCAGCCCCAGCATTTT
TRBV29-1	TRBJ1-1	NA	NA	CSVERTGNEAFF	TGCAGCGTCGAACGAACAGGGAATGAAGCTTTCTTT
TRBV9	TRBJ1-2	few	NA	CASSPLLGQAGGYTF	TGTGCCAGCAGCCCCCTCCTGGGGCAGGCTGGTGGCTACACCTTC
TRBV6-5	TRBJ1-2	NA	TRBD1	CASSYRGQGVVGYTF	TGTGCCAGCAGTTACAGGGGGCAAGGAGTTGTGGGCTACACCTTC
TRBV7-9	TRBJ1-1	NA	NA	CASSRDLNTEAFF	TGTGCCAGCAGCCGGGATTTGAACACTGAAGCTTTCTTT
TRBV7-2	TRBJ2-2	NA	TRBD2	CASSSGLAGTGELFF	TGTGCCAGCAGCTCGGGACTAGCGGGCACCGGGGAGCTGTTTTTT
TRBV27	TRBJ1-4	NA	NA	CASSSPGTGDGKLFF	TGTGCCAGCAGTTCCCCCGGGACGGGGGACGGAAAACTGTTTTTT
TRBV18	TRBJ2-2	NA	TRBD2	CASSPPTSGTRRELFF	TGTGCCAGCTCACCACCGACTAGCGGGACCCGCCGGGAGCTGTTTTTT
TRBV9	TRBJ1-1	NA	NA	CASSVVQGYVGTEAFF	TGTGCCAGCAGCGTAGTGCAGGGTTACGTCGGCACTGAAGCTTTCTTT